This is a list of T cell receptor beta chains from one sample in a study of preoperative IRX-2 immunotherapy in early breast cancer. TCRdb keeps only in-frame clones here, not all; method: immunoSEQ multiplex PCR. The sample records about 98,000 clones, 86% being singletons. Sequencing used tumor tissue, obtained after IRX-2 immunotherapy. The receptors originated from a human donor with breast cancer. CDR3s include the opening cysteine and the closing phenylalanine or tryptophan. D genes are given only for firm matches. Some rows mark clone size as missing; the rest say once, few, many or name a class of expanded clone.

J gene: TRBJ1-1
clone size: -
D gene: -
V gene: TRBV29-1
CDR3 protein: CSVVRTVNTEAFF
CDR3 DNA: TGCAGCGTTGTCCGGACAGTGAACACTGAAGCTTTCTTT

J gene: TRBJ2-1
clone size: few
D gene: TRBD1
V gene: TRBV6-8
CDR3 protein: CASSDGAGGFEQFF
CDR3 DNA: TGTGCCAGCAGTGACGGGGCAGGGGGCTTTGAGCAGTTCTTC

J gene: TRBJ1-3
clone size: -
D gene: -
V gene: TRBV4-1
CDR3 protein: CASSQGILSGNTIYF
CDR3 DNA: TGCGCCAGCAGCCAAGGGATCCTCTCTGGAAACACCATATATTTT

J gene: TRBJ1-5
clone size: -
D gene: -
V gene: TRBV15
CDR3 protein: CATSSLTRVNQPQHF
CDR3 DNA: TGTGCCACCAGCAGCCTAACAAGGGTCAATCAGCCCCAGCATTTT

J gene: TRBJ1-2
clone size: few
D gene: -
V gene: TRBV28
CDR3 protein: CASRYQGGDGYTF
CDR3 DNA: TGTGCCAGCAGATATCAGGGTGGCGATGGCTACACCTTC

J gene: TRBJ1-2
clone size: once
D gene: -
V gene: TRBV9
CDR3 protein: CASTLANYGYTF
CDR3 DNA: TGTGCCAGCACCTTGGCGAACTATGGCTACACCTTC

J gene: TRBJ2-3
clone size: -
D gene: -
V gene: TRBV11-3
CDR3 protein: CASSSGSGLWGGTQYF
CDR3 DNA: TGTGCCAGCAGCTCGGGGTCGGGACTCTGGGGGGGCACGCAGTATTTT

J gene: TRBJ2-2
clone size: -
D gene: -
V gene: TRBV5-1
CDR3 protein: CASSLRSRAQAGELFF
CDR3 DNA: TGCGCCAGCAGCTTACGTTCTCGGGCACAGGCCGGGGAGCTGTTTTTT

J gene: TRBJ2-5
clone size: -
D gene: TRBD1
V gene: TRBV10-2
CDR3 protein: CASSGQGTQETQYF
CDR3 DNA: TGCGCCAGCAGCGGACAGGGGACCCAAGAGACCCAGTACTTC

J gene: TRBJ1-2
clone size: once
D gene: -
V gene: TRBV1
CDR3 protein: CASSQGGMSGYTF
CDR3 DNA: TGCGCCAGCAGCCAAGGGGGGATGTCGGGCTACACCTTC

J gene: TRBJ1-3
clone size: -
D gene: -
V gene: TRBV30
CDR3 protein: CAWTGGINGNTIYF
CDR3 DNA: TGTGCCTGGACCGGGGGGATCAACGGAAACACCATATATTTT

J gene: TRBJ2-7
clone size: -
D gene: -
V gene: TRBV19
CDR3 protein: CASSSPLDEQYF
CDR3 DNA: TGTGCCAGTAGCTCCCCCCTCGACGAGCAGTACTTC

J gene: TRBJ1-5
clone size: few
D gene: -
V gene: TRBV15
CDR3 protein: CATSRIGGSGQPQHF
CDR3 DNA: TGTGCCACCAGCAGAATTGGAGGGTCCGGGCAGCCCCAGCATTTT

J gene: TRBJ2-2
clone size: -
D gene: -
V gene: TRBV7-7
CDR3 protein: CASSRLLTTGELFF
CDR3 DNA: TGTGCCAGCAGCCGCCTGCTTACCACCGGGGAGCTGTTTTTT

J gene: TRBJ1-5
clone size: once
D gene: TRBD1
V gene: TRBV18
CDR3 protein: CASSLDRDQPQHF
CDR3 DNA: TGTGCCAGCTCGCTGGACAGGGATCAGCCCCAGCATTTT

J gene: TRBJ1-3
clone size: once
D gene: -
V gene: TRBV11-3
CDR3 protein: CASSPNLSGGNTIYF
CDR3 DNA: TGTGCCAGCAGCCCGAACCTGAGTGGAGGAAACACCATATATTTT

J gene: TRBJ1-4
clone size: once
D gene: -
V gene: TRBV30
CDR3 protein: CAWKRSNPTTNEKLFF
CDR3 DNA: TGTGCCTGGAAACGGTCCAACCCAACAACTAATGAAAAACTGTTTTTT

J gene: TRBJ2-3
clone size: -
D gene: TRBD2
V gene: TRBV7-8
CDR3 protein: CASSWASGATDTQYF
CDR3 DNA: TGTGCCAGCAGCTGGGCTAGCGGGGCCACAGATACGCAGTATTTT

J gene: TRBJ1-2
clone size: -
D gene: -
V gene: TRBV11-3
CDR3 protein: CASSLGPPGDYGYTF
CDR3 DNA: TGTGCCAGCAGCTTAGGACCTCCGGGGGACTATGGCTACACCTTC

J gene: TRBJ2-1
clone size: once
D gene: TRBD2
V gene: TRBV14
CDR3 protein: CASSPSGGSGRYREQFF
CDR3 DNA: TGTGCCAGCAGCCCATCGGGGGGGAGCGGGAGGTACCGGGAGCAGTTCTTC

J gene: TRBJ2-7
clone size: -
D gene: -
V gene: TRBV19
CDR3 protein: CASSSTSTGSYEQYF
CDR3 DNA: TGTGCCAGCTCTTCAACCTCGACGGGAAGCTACGAGCAGTACTTC

J gene: TRBJ2-7
clone size: -
D gene: -
V gene: TRBV12-5
CDR3 protein: CASGLTHSYEQYF
CDR3 DNA: TGTGCTAGTGGTTTAACTCACTCCTACGAGCAGTACTTC

J gene: TRBJ2-2
clone size: -
D gene: TRBD2
V gene: TRBV6-8
CDR3 protein: CASSEGLDRYTGELFF
CDR3 DNA: TGTGCCAGCAGTGAGGGACTAGACAGGTACACCGGGGAGCTGTTTTTT

J gene: TRBJ1-5
clone size: -
D gene: -
V gene: TRBV2
CDR3 protein: CASSLGPTRGNQPQHF
CDR3 DNA: TGTGCCAGCAGTTTAGGGCCAACCCGGGGCAATCAGCCCCAGCATTTT

J gene: TRBJ1-2
clone size: -
D gene: -
V gene: TRBV5-1
CDR3 protein: CASSDPGLDYGYTF
CDR3 DNA: TGCGCCAGCAGCGACCCGGGACTGGACTATGGCTACACCTTC

J gene: TRBJ1-1
clone size: once
D gene: -
V gene: TRBV10-1
CDR3 protein: CASSADGYTEAFF
CDR3 DNA: TGCGCCAGCAGTGCGGACGGGTATACTGAAGCTTTCTTT

J gene: TRBJ2-3
clone size: -
D gene: -
V gene: TRBV19
CDR3 protein: CASRSTRPGIDTQYF
CDR3 DNA: TGTGCCAGTAGGTCAACCCGACCTGGCATAGATACGCAGTATTTT

J gene: TRBJ1-2
clone size: -
D gene: -
V gene: TRBV28
CDR3 protein: CASRLPRSNYGYTF
CDR3 DNA: TGTGCCAGCAGACTACCAAGAAGTAACTATGGCTACACCTTC

J gene: TRBJ2-3
clone size: -
D gene: -
V gene: TRBV6-8
CDR3 protein: CASSDPSPGWGTQYF
CDR3 DNA: TGTGCCAGCAGTGACCCTAGCCCCGGGTGGGGTACGCAGTATTTT

J gene: TRBJ2-3
clone size: -
D gene: -
V gene: TRBV6-8
CDR3 protein: CASSRGMMGTDTQYF
CDR3 DNA: TGTGCCAGCAGTCGGGGGATGATGGGCACAGATACGCAGTATTTT

J gene: TRBJ2-1
clone size: -
D gene: -
V gene: TRBV19
CDR3 protein: CASSPRGSYNEQFF
CDR3 DNA: TGTGCCAGTAGCCCCAGGGGATCGTACAATGAGCAGTTCTTC

J gene: TRBJ1-1
clone size: -
D gene: -
V gene: TRBV19
CDR3 protein: CASLGLGATPDTEAFF
CDR3 DNA: TGTGCCAGTCTGGGGTTAGGAGCGACCCCGGACACTGAAGCTTTCTTT

J gene: TRBJ1-1
clone size: -
D gene: -
V gene: TRBV1
CDR3 protein: CASSQAADGNTEAFF
CDR3 DNA: TGCGCCAGCAGCCAAGCTGCGGACGGGAACACTGAAGCTTTCTTT

J gene: TRBJ1-6
clone size: once
D gene: -
V gene: TRBV7-7
CDR3 protein: CASSLAPQGNSPLHF
CDR3 DNA: TGTGCCAGCAGCTTAGCCCCGCAGGGCAATTCACCCCTCCACTTT

J gene: TRBJ1-5
clone size: few
D gene: -
V gene: TRBV28
CDR3 protein: CASSLDSQPQHF
CDR3 DNA: TGTGCCAGCAGTTTAGACAGTCAGCCCCAGCATTTT

J gene: TRBJ1-4
clone size: -
D gene: -
V gene: TRBV7-7
CDR3 protein: CASSLVPSARSEKLFF
CDR3 DNA: TGTGCCAGCAGCTTAGTTCCCAGCGCGCGGAGTGAAAAACTGTTTTTT

J gene: TRBJ2-3
clone size: -
D gene: TRBD1
V gene: TRBV6-8
CDR3 protein: CASSRPGQGPDTQYF
CDR3 DNA: TGTGCCAGCAGTAGACCGGGACAGGGGCCAGATACGCAGTATTTT

J gene: TRBJ2-1
clone size: -
D gene: TRBD2
V gene: TRBV11-3
CDR3 protein: CASSLDGLAGGTYNEQFF
CDR3 DNA: TGTGCCAGCAGCTTGGATGGACTAGCGGGAGGAACCTACAATGAGCAGTTCTTC

J gene: TRBJ1-2
clone size: -
D gene: TRBD1
V gene: TRBV18
CDR3 protein: CASSPQTGEGYTF
CDR3 DNA: TGTGCCAGCTCGCCCCAGACAGGGGAAGGCTACACCTTC

J gene: TRBJ1-1
clone size: -
D gene: -
V gene: TRBV5-1
CDR3 protein: CASSLGLGDTEAFF
CDR3 DNA: TGCGCCAGCAGCTTGGGGCTTGGGGACACTGAAGCTTTCTTT

J gene: TRBJ2-3
clone size: few
D gene: -
V gene: TRBV7-7
CDR3 protein: CASSFSRGSADTQYF
CDR3 DNA: TGTGCCAGCAGCTTCTCGAGGGGATCGGCAGATACGCAGTATTTT

J gene: TRBJ1-2
clone size: -
D gene: -
V gene: TRBV6-8
CDR3 protein: CASRPPFRGYTF
CDR3 DNA: TGTGCCAGCAGGCCCCCCTTCCGTGGCTACACCTTC

J gene: TRBJ2-3
clone size: once
D gene: -
V gene: TRBV6-8
CDR3 protein: CASTWGGQEGLTSTDTQYF
CDR3 DNA: TGTGCCAGCACATGGGGGGGGCAGGAGGGTCTCACTAGCACAGATACGCAGTATTTT

J gene: TRBJ1-4
clone size: -
D gene: -
V gene: TRBV19
CDR3 protein: CASNYAPATNEKLFF
CDR3 DNA: TGTGCCAGTAACTACGCGCCGGCAACTAATGAAAAACTGTTTTTT

J gene: TRBJ2-7
clone size: -
D gene: TRBD2
V gene: TRBV29-1
CDR3 protein: CSVESGGGEQYF
CDR3 DNA: TGCAGCGTTGAGTCCGGCGGGGGGGAGCAGTACTTC

J gene: TRBJ2-5
clone size: once
D gene: TRBD1
V gene: TRBV18
CDR3 protein: CASSPLDREWQETQYF
CDR3 DNA: TGTGCCAGCTCACCCCTGGACAGGGAATGGCAAGAGACCCAGTACTTC

J gene: TRBJ2-1
clone size: -
D gene: -
V gene: TRBV19
CDR3 protein: CASSMAPGSYNEQFF
CDR3 DNA: TGTGCCAGTAGTATGGCGCCAGGGTCCTACAATGAGCAGTTCTTC

J gene: TRBJ2-5
clone size: -
D gene: -
V gene: TRBV22-1
CDR3 protein: CATSDPGRTIGTQYF
CDR3 DNA: TGTGCCACCAGTGACCCCGGCCGTACTATAGGGACCCAGTACTTC

J gene: TRBJ2-3
clone size: -
D gene: -
V gene: TRBV9
CDR3 protein: CASRDSYAADTQYF
CDR3 DNA: TGTGCCAGCAGGGACAGCTATGCAGCAGATACGCAGTATTTT

J gene: TRBJ2-7
clone size: -
D gene: -
V gene: TRBV19
CDR3 protein: CASSGAGTANEQYF
CDR3 DNA: TGTGCCAGTAGTGGGGCGGGGACAGCAAACGAGCAGTACTTC

J gene: TRBJ2-3
clone size: -
D gene: -
V gene: TRBV6-8
CDR3 protein: CASTQRDILKDTQYF
CDR3 DNA: TGTGCCAGCACTCAGAGGGACATCCTCAAAGATACGCAGTATTTT

J gene: TRBJ1-5
clone size: once
D gene: -
V gene: TRBV6-7
CDR3 protein: CASSYSIVAVGGEANQPQHF
CDR3 DNA: TGTGCCAGCAGTTACTCGATTGTGGCAGTGGGGGGGGAGGCCAATCAGCCCCAGCATTTT

J gene: TRBJ1-5
clone size: -
D gene: -
V gene: TRBV19
CDR3 protein: CASSMGRSSSNQPQHF
CDR3 DNA: TGTGCCAGTAGTATGGGGCGGTCATCTAGCAATCAGCCCCAGCATTTT

J gene: TRBJ2-7
clone size: -
D gene: TRBD2
V gene: TRBV19
CDR3 protein: CASSILAGVVYEQYF
CDR3 DNA: TGTGCCAGTAGTATCTTAGCGGGGGTTGTCTACGAGCAGTACTTC

J gene: TRBJ2-1
clone size: -
D gene: -
V gene: TRBV11-3
CDR3 protein: CASSGTISEANEQFF
CDR3 DNA: TGTGCCAGCAGCGGGACGATTAGCGAGGCCAATGAGCAGTTCTTC

J gene: TRBJ1-6
clone size: -
D gene: -
V gene: TRBV6-8
CDR3 protein: CASSAGEHVQYNSPLHF
CDR3 DNA: TGTGCCAGCAGTGCTGGAGAGCACGTACAATATAATTCACCCCTCCACTTT

J gene: TRBJ2-3
clone size: -
D gene: -
V gene: TRBV6-8
CDR3 protein: CAINPGPITDTQYF
CDR3 DNA: TGTGCCATCAACCCGGGACCGATCACAGATACGCAGTATTTT

J gene: TRBJ2-1
clone size: -
D gene: -
V gene: TRBV7-5
CDR3 protein: CASSPRRGGPSYNEQFF
CDR3 DNA: TGTGCCAGCAGCCCCCGGCGCGGAGGGCCTTCCTACAATGAGCAGTTCTTC

J gene: TRBJ2-2
clone size: -
D gene: -
V gene: TRBV6-8
CDR3 protein: CASRHLVTEGGELFF
CDR3 DNA: TGTGCCAGCAGACACCTGGTGACCGAGGGCGGGGAGCTGTTTTTT

J gene: TRBJ2-2
clone size: few
D gene: -
V gene: TRBV6-8
CDR3 protein: CASSSETLGELFF
CDR3 DNA: TGTGCCAGCAGTTCGGAAACTTTGGGGGAGCTGTTTTTT